This T cell receptor (beta chain) is from a study of beta chain features in type 1 diabetes. This clone was detected a few times. This sample includes further DNA sequences coding for the same CDR3. Expressed TCRB transcripts were sequenced because the isolated RNA had all been reverse transcribed beforehand. Clones were sequenced by immunoSEQ multiplex PCR, and TCRdb holds only the in-frame ones, with some missing. Among under 500,000 clones listed, approximately 30% were seen once. The CDR3 contains 13 residues. V lost 2 bases and J lost 1, with 6 bases in between. Germline values: CDR1 SGHTA, CDR2 FQGNSA.

The V call is TRBV7-2, the J call TRBJ2-7, with a weak D call TRBD2 (6 bases). This receptor was obtained from a man younger than 35 in good health. Input material: naive CD4+ T cells from blood. The CDR3, as DNA: TGTGCCAGCAGCTTACGGGGGTCCTACGAGCAGTACTTC. Residues: CASSLRGSYEQYF.